What follows are 18 T cell receptor beta chains derived from one specimen sequenced in a study of blood T cell repertoires in COVID-19. This table comes from immunoSEQ multiplex PCR, and its TCRdb copy is limited to in-frame clones, with some not included. The repertoire includes about 250,000 clones, approximately 85% of them detected once, and about 5.1% sits in the top ten. What was sequenced was peripheral blood. These TCRs come from a man between 45 and 60 years old with active or convalescent COVID-19.

The CDR3 DNA sequence: TGCGCCAGCAGCCAAGAGGGAAGGGGCGGGGGGACTGAAGCTTTCTTT. Encoded protein: CASSQEGRGGGTEAFF. The chain employs TRBV4-1 and TRBJ1-1; D may be TRBD1 (5 bases). CDR3 size: 16 residues. Trimming took off 0 bases at V and 5 bases at J, with 16 bases between the two ends. Per germline, CDR1 MGHRA and CDR2 YSYEKL.

V and J are TRBV4-1 and TRBJ1-1, with 8 bases lining up with TRBD1. The CDR3 totals 17 residues. Germline CDR1 is MGHRA and CDR2 is YSYEKL. Losses at the gene ends were 0 bases for V and 4 bases for J; bases not matched to a gene: 10. The CDR3: CASSQEVTRTGTTEAFF. In DNA, the CDR3 is TGCGCCAGCAGCCAAGAGGTTACCCGGACAGGGACCACTGAAGCTTTCTTT.

This chain uses TRBV15 with TRBJ1-2; 9 bases match TRBD1. Germline trimming cut 0 bases from V and 1 base from J; bases unmatched to any gene: 3. The V gene's germline CDR1 is LNHNV and CDR2 YYDKDF (reference sequence). CDR3 length: 16 residues. CDR3 in DNA: TGTGCCACCAGCAGAGACGGACAGGGGTATAACTATGGCTACACCTTC. This gives the protein CATSRDGQGYNYGYTF. Full variable domain (rest looked up from reference TRBV15 and TRBJ1-2): DAMVIQNPRYQVTQFGKPVTLSCSQTLNHNVMYWYQQKSSQAPKLLFHYYDKDFNNEADTPDNFQSRRPNTSFCFLDIRSPGLGDTAMYLCATSRDGQGYNYGYTFGSGTRLTVV.

V usage is TRBV5-6 and J usage is TRBJ2-4; D is perhaps TRBD2 (6 bases). There are 14 residues in the CDR3. The ends were cut back, 2 bases at V and 7 bases at J, with 13 bases in the middle. Per the germline V gene, CDR1 is SGHDT and CDR2 is YYEEEE. The CDR3 nucleotides read TGTGCCAGCAGCTTTAGCGGAGGAGGGAACATTCAGTACTTC. Its translation: CASSFSGGGNIQYF.

The chain's CDR3 is CASSQWDSEETQYF. The CDR3 nucleotides read TGTGCCAGCAGCCAGTGGGATAGCGAGGAGACCCAGTACTTC. This sequence joins TRBV3-1 (or the pseudogene TRBV3-2) and TRBJ2-5, with TRBD2 as a possible D gene (5 bases). Germline V gene data show CDR1 as LGHDT and CDR2 as YNNKEL (reference sequence). The germline V and J ends were trimmed by 3 bases and 5 bases, with 13 bases remaining between them. The CDR3 runs 14 residues.

This clone appeared a single time. This sequence joins TRBV5-6 and TRBJ2-1; 9 positions match TRBD2. CDR1 SGHDT and CDR2 YYEEEE come from the germline V gene. This CDR3 region has 14 residues. Germline trimming cut 2 bases from V and 7 bases from J; bases unmatched to any gene: 4. CDR3 in DNA: TGTGCCAGCAGCTTAGGGACTAGCTCTAATGAGCAGTTCTTC. Its translation: CASSLGTSSNEQFF.

The sample holds one count of this clone. The chain employs TRBV18 and TRBJ2-7; possible D gene TRBD2, 5 bases. The CDR3 contains 15 residues. Germline V lookup: CDR1 KGHSH, CDR2 LQKENI. The germline V and J ends were trimmed by 6 bases and 6 bases, with 21 bases remaining between them. As DNA, the CDR3 is TGTGCCAGCTCCCTATCCTCCACGGGGTTGGCCGAGCAGTACTTC. Its protein product is CASSLSSTGLAEQYF.

The chain combines TRBV7-2 with TRBJ2-1; the match to TRBD2 covers 7 bases. The CDR3 spans 16 residues. Trimming removed 5 bases from V and 0 bases from J; junction bases left unmatched: 7. CDR1 and CDR2 (germline): SGHTA, FQGNSA. CDR3 loop: CASSKSSGSSYNEQFF. The CDR3 nucleotides are TGTGCCAGCAGCAAATCTAGCGGTAGCTCCTACAATGAGCAGTTCTTC.

The J gene is TRBJ2-7, the V gene TRBV4-2; tentatively, D is TRBD2 (7 bases). Germline-derived CDR1 and CDR2 are LGHNA and YNFKEQ. The V end lost 5 bases, the J end lost 0 bases, and 23 bases lay between the germline ends. The CDR3 totals 18 residues. The CDR3 DNA is TGTGCCAGCAGCAAAGGGTTTTTAGGGGGAGGGGGCTCCTACGAGCAGTACTTC. This gives the protein CASSKGFLGGGGSYEQYF.

This chain joins TRBV4-3 and TRBJ1-1; D remains ambiguous. Trimming left V 0 bases short and J 5 bases short, with 10 bases between. CDR1 LGHNA and CDR2 YSLEER come from the germline V gene. There are 14 residues in the CDR3. The CDR3: CASSQELSGTEAFF. The CDR3 nucleotides read TGCGCCAGCAGCCAAGAATTGTCGGGAACTGAAGCTTTCTTT.

V is TRBV28 and J is TRBJ2-3; D might be TRBD2 (5 bases). V dropped 4 bases and J dropped 2 bases, with 16 bases sitting between them. Germline assignment: CDR1 MDHEN and CDR2 SYDVKM. The CDR3 is made up of 16 amino acids. The chain's CDR3 is CASSSRAKRTTDTQYF. The CDR3 DNA sequence: TGTGCCAGCAGTTCTCGAGCGAAGCGGACCACAGATACGCAGTATTTT.

The chain recombines TRBV19 with TRBJ2-7; 7 bases map to TRBD2. In germline, CDR1 is LNHDA, CDR2 SQIVND (reference sequence). The ends lost 7 bases at V and 9 bases at J; junction bases unmatched: 12. The CDR3 has 13 residues. The CDR3 coding sequence is TGTGCCAGTACCGAAGCTTGGGGGGGAAGGCAGTACTTC. The encoded protein is CASTEAWGGRQYF.

J is TRBJ1-6 and V is TRBV28; 7 positions agree with TRBD1. This CDR3 spans 15 amino acids. The trim removed 5 bases at V and 7 bases at J, leaving 8 bases unmatched. The V gene's germline CDR1 is MDHEN and CDR2 SYDVKM. CDR3 sequence reads: CASSLGGTVNSPLHF. CDR3 sequence (DNA): TGTGCCAGCAGTCTCGGCGGGACAGTAAATTCACCCCTCCACTTT. The variable domain in full, completed from reference TRBV28 and TRBJ1-6, reads DVKVTQSSRYLVKRTGEKVFLECVQDMDHENMFWYRQDPGLGLRLIYFSYDVKMKEKGDIPEGYSVSREKKERFSLILESASTNQTSMYLCASSLGGTVNSPLHFGNGTRLTVT.

The V and J genes are TRBV28 and TRBJ2-2, with D possibly TRBD1 on 5 matching bases. Germline CDR1 is MDHEN and CDR2 is SYDVKM. V was pared by 8 bases and J by 0 bases, with 13 bases between. The CDR3 runs 15 residues. The CDR3 DNA reads TGTGCCAGCTTAAGGACACACGCGAACACCGGGGAGCTGTTTTTT. It encodes CASLRTHANTGELFF. Variable domain in full (rest from reference TRBV28 and TRBJ2-2): DVKVTQSSRYLVKRTGEKVFLECVQDMDHENMFWYRQDPGLGLRLIYFSYDVKMKEKGDIPEGYSVSREKKERFSLILESASTNQTSMYLCASLRTHANTGELFFGEGSRLTVL.

The chain carries TRBV11-1 and TRBJ2-7, with D tentatively TRBD2 (5 bases). Looked up from germline, CDR1 is SGHAT and CDR2 is FQDESV (reference sequence). The CDR3 contains 14 residues. V was pared by 2 bases and J by 7 bases, with 15 bases between. Here the CDR3 reads CASSLRAVRREQYF. CDR3 nucleotide sequence: TGTGCCAGCAGCTTACGAGCGGTGAGGAGGGAGCAGTACTTC.

The chain combines TRBV25-1 with TRBJ2-3, with 10 positions matching TRBD2. Losses at the gene ends were 3 bases for V and 6 bases for J; bases not matched to a gene: 12. The CDR3 length is 17 residues. Germline V gene sequence: CDR1 MGHDK, CDR2 SYGVNS. Here the CDR3 reads CASSETDPTSGKDTQYF. DNA of the CDR3: TGTGCCAGCAGTGAGACCGACCCCACTAGCGGGAAGGATACGCAGTATTTT.

The J gene is TRBJ1-2, the V gene TRBV4-2; 9 positions agree with TRBD1. V lost 4 bases and J lost 4; bases outside the gene matches: 1. The CDR3 spans 13 residues. Per the germline V gene, CDR1 is LGHNA and CDR2 is YNFKEQ. CDR3 region: CASSPTGGYGYTF. The DNA for the CDR3 is TGTGCCAGCAGCCCGACAGGGGGCTATGGCTACACCTTC.

CDR3 DNA sequence: TGTGCCAGCACTGGGAGGGACAGGGGGTTTCTCGAGCAGTACTTC. It codes for CASTGRDRGFLEQYF. The chain has TRBV2 and TRBJ2-7, with TRBD1 matching over 11 bases. This CDR3 contains 15 residues. After removal of 7 bases from V and 6 bases from J, the junction contained 11 bases not matched to a gene. CDR1 is SNHLY, CDR2 FYNNEI, per germline.